The present TCR beta chain was sequenced within a study of T cell repertoires in cytomegalovirus infection. Background on the study: Newly reported HLA-C-restricted and thoroughly characterized HLA-B-restricted CMV epitopes were employed. CMV infection plus the matching HLA type was flagged by public TCR beta signatures. Whole-study results and caveats: Summed frequency of public TCR beta families distinguished CMV carriers with the relevant HLA. In two of eight donors, the top clonotype was HLA-C-restricted CMV-specific.

A remark on this clonotype: Antigen specificity is unknown.

In TCRdb, the reads were re-called with MiXCR into one record per CDR3 protein. The sample has about 220,000 distinct CDR3 sequences; 35% to 40% are singletons. V lost 6 bases and J 7 bases, leaving 10 bases between the germline ends. Germline V lookup: CDR1 SNHLY, CDR2 FYNNEI. CDR3 size: 12 residues. The input for sequencing was CD8+ T cells from cultured PBMCs, taken from culture after CMV antigen stimulation. This sequence was found in a human donor in good health (CMV status not recorded). Some clones in this sample may be carry-over from other donors' samples. The chain uses TRBV2 and TRBJ1-5; no definite D call. CDR3 DNA: TGTGCCAGCAGGGTCGGTGGACAGCCCCAGCATTTT. It codes for CASRVGGQPQHF. Full variable domain (remainder filled in from reference TRBV2 and TRBJ1-5): EPEVTQTPSHQVTQMGQEVILRCVPISNHLYFYWYRQILGQKVEFLVSFYNNEISEKSEIFDDQFSVERPDGSNFTLKIRSTKLEDSAMYFCASRVGGQPQHFGDGTRLSIL.